This T cell receptor beta chain was identified during a study of blood T cells in healthy people across ages (dated by TCRdb to 2015 to 2017). Notes on the research overall: In model experiments, roughly one uniquely barcoded TCR beta cDNA molecule per two T cells was captured by template switching. The study measured age-related changes in TCR beta repertoire diversity using deep sequencing normalized with unique cDNA molecular identifiers. Donors were grouped into four age groups: young (average approximately 16 years), middle-aged (roughly 40), aged (approximately 67) and long-lived (approximately 78). To avoid experimental bias, donors of different ages were spread randomly across the sequencing lanes. Two additional independent replicas of 1 million unique cDNA reads from the same blood draw were analyzed for two donors (one aged 18 to 30 and one aged 80 or older).

Library creation used 5' RACE. The second PCR ran for roughly 7 to 11 cycles and used a J-beta primer mix along with a sample-barcoded 5' primer. A template-switch 5' adaptor carrying 12 random nucleotides introduced a unique molecular identifier onto each TCR beta cDNA molecule. Each sample yielded at least 2.5 million CDR3-containing paired-end reads. First-strand cDNA was synthesized from all RNA with the Mint cDNA synthesis kit, primed by a TRBC-specific oligonucleotide. Following uracil-DNA glycosylase treatment, all cDNA underwent a first 18-cycle PCR with the universal primers M1SS and BC2_uni_R. In the paper's pipeline: For normalization, 1 million high-quality reads were randomly selected from each sample, with every read carrying a distinct molecular identifier. Reads sharing molecular identifiers were discarded rather than binned into consensus sequences. MiTCR, run with a Q25 quality threshold and the strictest error-elimination algorithm, handled CDR3 identification, clonotype clustering and error correction. A nonparametric unseen species model using Euler transformation provided a lower-bound estimate of total TCR beta diversity. Through fastp at Q25 and MiXCR, TCRdb rebuilt clones from the public reads, retaining in-frame beta chains. Rows with a matching CDR3 protein are joined into one entry that keeps the most common DNA and genes. TCRdb's processing, not the authors', yielded these V and J calls. A total of approximately 1,700,000 distinct CDR3 sequences appear in this sample, approximately 39% of them only once. Of the sample, under 30% is held by the ten largest clones.

Worth noting for this clonotype: Its specific antigen is unknown. No base quality values were provided; no much bigger clone lies one nucleotide off.

Overall results and qualifications from the work: Bulk unsorted PBMC profiling prevented conclusive comparison of naive and antigen-experienced compartments. Because the CMV infection status of the donors was unknown, age-related changes in expanded clonotypes may potentially have been confounded. Observed TCR beta diversity per million T cells fell roughly linearly with age, and a significant reduction was already apparent by age about 36. Compared with the aged group, more naive CD4+ T cells, fewer expanded clones and increased TCR diversity were shown by the long-lived group, suggesting age selection. A strong correlation was found between observed TCR beta diversity and the percentage of naive T cells measured by flow cytometry. Estimates of total diversity based on one million sequenced T cells were considered lower bounds and underestimates.

The roughly 39 donors, aged about 6 to 95 years, were systemically healthy Caucasian individuals from Russia. Each donor gave ten milliliters of peripheral blood, drawn into EDTA-treated Vacutainer tubes. Ficoll-Paque density-gradient centrifugation was used to isolate PBMCs, with at least 7 million obtained per sample. Total RNA, at least 5 micrograms per sample, was extracted from PBMCs with Trizol reagent. Naive CD45RAhigh/CD27high T cell percentages were measured by flow cytometry on a PBMC aliquot from every donor. The TCR was taken from a human donor in good health. The material sequenced was blood.

This receptor carries the CDR3 CATSDPVQGNYNEQFF. The bases are TGTGCCACCAGTGATCCGGTTCAGGGGAACTACAATGAGCAGTTCTTC. The chain was built from TRBV24-1 and TRBJ2-1; TRBD1 might be the D gene, on 6 matching bases. Inclusive of the bounding cysteine and phenylalanine, the CDR3 is 16 residues long. The sequence is cut down to CDR3 DNA, 48 bases in frame from base 1. Between the V and J ends, shortened by 3 bases and 3 bases respectively, the junction contains 14 bases. The germline V gene yields KGHDR for CDR1 and SFDVKD for CDR2.